This is a list of T cell receptor beta chains from one sample in a study of blood T cells in healthy people across ages. TCRdb independently ran MiXCR on the 5' RACE reads; one entry per CDR3 protein. The data show about 560,000 distinct CDR3 sequences, roughly a quarter seen once. The data also belong to a second study, concerning T cells of mothers and their children.

The sequenced material came from blood. The source of these receptors is a boy aged 2 to 10 in good health. Each CDR3 is given with its conserved first and last residue. The D gene is left open where the match is weak. Size tells how often a clone was seen (once, few, many) or the class of an expanded clone, and some rows leave it out.

CDR3 DNA	CDR3 protein	D gene	V gene	J gene	CDR3 length	clone size
TGTGCCAGCAGCCCTATAGCGGGGACGGCCTACAATGAGCAGTTCTTC	CASSPIAGTAYNEQFF	TRBD2	TRBV7-3	TRBJ2-1	16	NA
TGTGCCAGCAGCACCGGACACATAAATTATGGCTACACCTTC	CASSTGHINYGYTF	NA	TRBV7-2	TRBJ1-2	14	few
TGTGCCAGCAGCCATCGAAGGACAGTGGCGTGGGAGACCCAGTACTTC	CASSHRRTVAWETQYF	NA	TRBV3-1	TRBJ2-5	16	NA
TGTGCCAGCAGTTACGGACAGCCAGGTTCCTACGAGCAGTACTTC	CASSYGQPGSYEQYF	NA	TRBV6-6	TRBJ2-7	15	few
TGTGCCAGCAGCGCCCCGGACAGGGTAGCTGGGGCCAACGTCCTGACTTTC	CASSAPDRVAGANVLTF	TRBD1	TRBV7-3	TRBJ2-6	17	NA
TGCGCCAGCAGCCCCGGAGGGGGCCGGGAGCAGTACTTC	CASSPGGGREQYF	NA	TRBV5-1	TRBJ2-7	13	NA
TGTGCCAGCAGTTACTCTGGGACTAGCTTAAAAGAGACCCAGTACTTC	CASSYSGTSLKETQYF	TRBD2	TRBV6-5	TRBJ2-5	16	NA
TGTGCCAGCAGCCAGGAGGGGGGCGCCGTATACTATGACTACACCTTC	CASSQEGGAVYYDYTF	NA	TRBV3-1	TRBJ1-2	16	few
TGCAGTGCTAGTAACGAGAGGGGGGAGACCCAGTACTTC	CSASNERGETQYF	NA	TRBV20-1	TRBJ2-5	13	NA
TGTGCCAGCAGCTTATCGGGGGCGGGCTCCTACAATGAGCAGTTCTTC	CASSLSGAGSYNEQFF	NA	TRBV7-6	TRBJ2-1	16	NA
TGTGCCAGCAGTTTGGATGGGGGCCCTCGGGGCACAGATACGCAGTATTTT	CASSLDGGPRGTDTQYF	NA	TRBV12-3/TRBV12-4	TRBJ2-3	17	few
TGCGCCAGCAGCGTGGACTCTAGCGGTGAGACCCAGTACTTC	CASSVDSSGETQYF	TRBD2	TRBV5-1	TRBJ2-5	14	few
TGCGCCAGCAGTGAATCCCGTCTGGGTTCACAGCCCCAGCATTTT	CASSESRLGSQPQHF	NA	TRBV10-2	TRBJ1-5	15	NA
TGTGCCAGCAGGAGGACTAGCGGGATTGCAGATACGCAGTATTTT	CASRRTSGIADTQYF	TRBD2	TRBV2	TRBJ2-3	15	NA
TGTGCCAGCAGCCACGCAGGGGAGAGGGAGCAGTACTTC	CASSHAGEREQYF	NA	TRBV6-5	TRBJ2-5	13	NA